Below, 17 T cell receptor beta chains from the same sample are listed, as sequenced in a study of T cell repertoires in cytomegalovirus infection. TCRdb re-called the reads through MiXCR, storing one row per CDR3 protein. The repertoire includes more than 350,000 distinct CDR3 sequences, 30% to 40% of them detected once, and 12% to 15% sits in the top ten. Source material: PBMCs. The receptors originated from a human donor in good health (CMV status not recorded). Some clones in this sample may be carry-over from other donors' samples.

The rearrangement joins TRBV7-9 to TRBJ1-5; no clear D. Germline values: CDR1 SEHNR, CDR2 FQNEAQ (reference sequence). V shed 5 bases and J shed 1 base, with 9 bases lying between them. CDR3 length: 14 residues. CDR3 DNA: TGTGCCAGCAGCCCTTCATGGAGCAATCAGCCCCAGCATTTT. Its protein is CASSPSWSNQPQHF.

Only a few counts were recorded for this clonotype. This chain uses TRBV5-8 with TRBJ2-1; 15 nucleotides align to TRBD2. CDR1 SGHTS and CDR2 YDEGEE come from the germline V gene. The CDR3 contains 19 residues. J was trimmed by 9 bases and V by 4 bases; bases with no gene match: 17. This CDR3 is CASSPGYGLAGGSKAEQFF. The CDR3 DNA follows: TGTGCCAGCAGCCCAGGATACGGACTAGCGGGGGGGTCGAAGGCTGAGCAGTTCTTC.

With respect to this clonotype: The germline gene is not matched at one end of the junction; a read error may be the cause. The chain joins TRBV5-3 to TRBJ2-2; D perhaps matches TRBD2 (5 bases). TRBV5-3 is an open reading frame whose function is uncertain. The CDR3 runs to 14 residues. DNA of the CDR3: TGTGCCAGCAGCCCGGACTTCTCCACCTGGGAGCTGTTTTTT. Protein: CASSPDFSTWELFF.

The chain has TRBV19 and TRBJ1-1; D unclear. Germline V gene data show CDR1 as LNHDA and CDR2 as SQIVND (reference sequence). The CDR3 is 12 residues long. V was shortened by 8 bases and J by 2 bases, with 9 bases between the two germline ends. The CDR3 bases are TGTGCCAGTCTTGGGAGCAACACTGAAGCTTTCTTT. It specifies CASLGSNTEAFF.

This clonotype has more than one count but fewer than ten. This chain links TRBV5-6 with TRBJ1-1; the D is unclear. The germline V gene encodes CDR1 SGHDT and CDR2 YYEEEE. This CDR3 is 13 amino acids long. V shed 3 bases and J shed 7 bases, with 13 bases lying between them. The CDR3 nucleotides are TGTGCCAGCAGCTCTGGCGCGGCCGATGAAGCTTTCTTT. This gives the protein CASSSGAADEAFF.

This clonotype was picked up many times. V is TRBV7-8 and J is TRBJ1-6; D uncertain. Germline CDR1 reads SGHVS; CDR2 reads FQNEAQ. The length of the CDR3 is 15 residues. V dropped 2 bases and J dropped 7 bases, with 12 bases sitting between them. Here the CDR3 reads CASSLQEWSNSPLHF. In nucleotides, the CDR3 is TGTGCCAGCAGCTTACAGGAATGGTCCAATTCACCCCTCCACTTT.

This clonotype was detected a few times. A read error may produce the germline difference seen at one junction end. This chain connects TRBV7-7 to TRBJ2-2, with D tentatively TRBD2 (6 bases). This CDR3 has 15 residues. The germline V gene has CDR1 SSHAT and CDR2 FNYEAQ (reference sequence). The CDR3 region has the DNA TGTGCTAGCAGCCCCCTCCGCGGGGACACCGGGGAGCTGTTTTTT. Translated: CASSPLRGDTGELFF.

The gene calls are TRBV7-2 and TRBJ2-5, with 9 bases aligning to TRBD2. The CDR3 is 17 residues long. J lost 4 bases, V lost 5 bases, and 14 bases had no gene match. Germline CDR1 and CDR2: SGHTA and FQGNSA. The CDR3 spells CASSTNPGTSQSETQYF. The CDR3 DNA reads TGTGCCAGCAGCACCAACCCCGGGACTAGCCAGTCAGAGACCCAGTACTTC.

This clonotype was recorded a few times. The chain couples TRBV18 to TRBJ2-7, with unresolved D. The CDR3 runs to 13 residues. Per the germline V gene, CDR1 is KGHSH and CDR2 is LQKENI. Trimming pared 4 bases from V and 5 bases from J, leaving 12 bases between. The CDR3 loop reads CASSRGGNDEQYF. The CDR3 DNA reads TGTGCCAGCTCACGCGGCGGTAACGACGAGCAGTACTTC.

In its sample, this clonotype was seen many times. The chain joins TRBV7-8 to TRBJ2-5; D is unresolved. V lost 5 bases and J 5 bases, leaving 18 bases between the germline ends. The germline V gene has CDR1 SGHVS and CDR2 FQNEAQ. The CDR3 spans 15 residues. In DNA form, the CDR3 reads TGTGCCAGCAGCCAAGGACGGGTCCCCCTGGAGACCCAGTACTTC. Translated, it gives CASSQGRVPLETQYF.

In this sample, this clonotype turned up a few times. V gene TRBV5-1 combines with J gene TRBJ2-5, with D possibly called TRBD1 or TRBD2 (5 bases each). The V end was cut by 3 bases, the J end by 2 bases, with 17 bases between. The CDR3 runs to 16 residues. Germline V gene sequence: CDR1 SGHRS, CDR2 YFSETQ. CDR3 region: CASSWGPGRSQETQYF. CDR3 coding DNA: TGCGCCAGCAGCTGGGGCCCGGGGCGATCACAAGAGACCCAGTACTTC.

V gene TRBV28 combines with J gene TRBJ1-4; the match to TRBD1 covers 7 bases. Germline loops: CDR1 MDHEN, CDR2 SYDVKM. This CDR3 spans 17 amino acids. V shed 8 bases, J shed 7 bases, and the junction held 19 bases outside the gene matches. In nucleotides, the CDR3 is TGTGCCAGCGCCCGCGAGGGGGGGGCAGGGGGGAGTGAAAAACTGTTTTTT. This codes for CASAREGGAGGSEKLFF.

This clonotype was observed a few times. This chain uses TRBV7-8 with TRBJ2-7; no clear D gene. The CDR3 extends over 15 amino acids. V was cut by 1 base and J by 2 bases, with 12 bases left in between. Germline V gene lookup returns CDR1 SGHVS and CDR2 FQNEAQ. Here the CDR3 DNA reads TGTGCCAGCAGCTTAGGAGGAGACCGGACCTACGAGCAGTACTTC. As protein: CASSLGGDRTYEQYF.

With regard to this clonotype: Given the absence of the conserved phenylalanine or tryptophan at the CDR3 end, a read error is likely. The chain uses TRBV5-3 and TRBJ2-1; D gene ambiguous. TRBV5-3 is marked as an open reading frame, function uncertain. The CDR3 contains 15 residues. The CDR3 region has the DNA TGTGCCAGCAGCTACCTAGGACCCCCAACAGATGAGCAGTTCTTA. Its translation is CASSYLGPPTDEQFL.

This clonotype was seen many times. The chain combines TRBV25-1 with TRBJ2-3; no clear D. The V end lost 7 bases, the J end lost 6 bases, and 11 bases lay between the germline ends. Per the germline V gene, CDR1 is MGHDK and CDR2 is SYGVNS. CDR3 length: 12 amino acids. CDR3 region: CASKTLADTQYF. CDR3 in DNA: TGTGCCAGCAAGACTCTCGCGGATACGCAGTATTTT.

The CDR3 coding sequence is TGTGCCAGCAGTTATCTGGCGGGGGGCGTCTACAATGAGCAGTTCTTC. It encodes CASSYLAGGVYNEQFF. The chain carries TRBV12-3 or TRBV12-4 and TRBJ2-1; 8 nucleotides line up with TRBD2. After removal of 4 bases from V and 3 bases from J, the junction contained 8 bases not matched to a gene. This CDR3 region has 16 residues.

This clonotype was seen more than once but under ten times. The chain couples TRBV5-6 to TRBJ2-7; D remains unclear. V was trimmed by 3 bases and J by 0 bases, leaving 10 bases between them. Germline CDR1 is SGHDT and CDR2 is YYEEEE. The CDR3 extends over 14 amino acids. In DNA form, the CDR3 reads TGTGCCAGCAGCTCGGCAGGCGGCTCCTACGAGCAGTACTTC. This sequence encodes CASSSAGGSYEQYF.